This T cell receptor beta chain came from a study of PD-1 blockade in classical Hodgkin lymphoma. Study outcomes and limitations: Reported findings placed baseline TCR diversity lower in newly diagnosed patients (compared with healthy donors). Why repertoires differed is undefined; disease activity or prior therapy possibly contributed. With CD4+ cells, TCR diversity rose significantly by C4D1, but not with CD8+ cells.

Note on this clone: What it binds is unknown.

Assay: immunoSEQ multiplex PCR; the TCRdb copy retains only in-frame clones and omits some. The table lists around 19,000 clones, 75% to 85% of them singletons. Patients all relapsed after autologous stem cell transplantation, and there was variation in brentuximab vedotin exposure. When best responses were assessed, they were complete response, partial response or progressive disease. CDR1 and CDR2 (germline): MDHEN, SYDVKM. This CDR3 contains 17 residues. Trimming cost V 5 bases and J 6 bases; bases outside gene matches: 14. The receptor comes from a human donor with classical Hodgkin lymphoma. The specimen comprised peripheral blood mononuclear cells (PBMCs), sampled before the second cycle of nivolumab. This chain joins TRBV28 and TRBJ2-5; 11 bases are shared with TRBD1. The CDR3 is CASSQLRDRGRSKTQYF. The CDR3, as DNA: TGTGCCAGCAGTCAGCTCCGGGACAGGGGGAGGAGTAAGACCCAGTACTTC.